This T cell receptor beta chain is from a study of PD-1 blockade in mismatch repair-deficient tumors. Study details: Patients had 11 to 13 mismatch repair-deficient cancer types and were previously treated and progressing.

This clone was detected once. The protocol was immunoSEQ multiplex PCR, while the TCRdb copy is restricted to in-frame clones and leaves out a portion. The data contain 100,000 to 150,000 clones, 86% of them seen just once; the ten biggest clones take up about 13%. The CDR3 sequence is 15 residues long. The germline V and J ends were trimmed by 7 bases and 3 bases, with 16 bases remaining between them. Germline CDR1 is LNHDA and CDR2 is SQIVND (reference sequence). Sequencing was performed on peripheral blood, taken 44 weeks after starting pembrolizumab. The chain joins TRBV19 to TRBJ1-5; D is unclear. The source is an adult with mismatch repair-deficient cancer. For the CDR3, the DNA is TGTGCCAGTACCCAGTGGACCGGGTTCAATCAGCCCCAGCATTTT. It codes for CASTQWTGFNQPQHF.